This TCR beta chain was captured by sequencing in a study of blood T cell repertoires in COVID-19. Background on the study: Material from acute and convalescent COVID-19 was sourced from the United States, Italy and Spain. The analysed material was cDNA or gDNA that came from T cells, B-cell-depleted T cells, or PBMCs.

Only one count was recorded for this clone. V trimming: 9 bases; J trimming: 8 bases; junction bases outside the gene matches: 8. Germline V gene lookup returns CDR1 LNHDA and CDR2 SQIVND (reference sequence). There are 13 residues in the CDR3. Original methodology: Scientists estimated how many nucleated cells there were by amplifying reference gene primers. Using immunoSEQ multiplex PCR, the repertoire was profiled, and TCRdb retains in-frame clones only, with some absent. The DNA was the basis for D and trimming; V, J and clone size are from that table. The table shows around 100,000 clones, with 80% to 90% occurring only once.

The source of this sequence is a woman aged 55-69 years with acute or convalescent COVID-19. V gene TRBV19 combines with J gene TRBJ1-3; 9 nucleotides agree with TRBD1. The sequenced sample consisted of peripheral blood. The CDR3: CASLGQGKDTIYF. In DNA form, the CDR3 reads TGTGCCAGCCTTGGACAGGGGAAGGACACCATATATTTT.